Presented here are 13 T cell receptor beta chains from one specimen sequenced in a study of T cells in Graves' hyperthyroidism and ophthalmopathy. The source material, RNA transcripts, was used to amplify TCR beta CDR3 regions. The study used the HTBI primer set for a first-round RT-PCR of the TCR CDR3. TCRdb processed the multiplex PCR reads anew with MiXCR; each CDR3 protein has one entry. The sample includes approximately 600,000 distinct CDR3 sequences, around 16% of them seen just once. Input material: blood. These receptors all come from a woman in her twenties or thirties with Graves' hyperthyroidism.

In the case of this clonotype: A single base separates this from a much larger clone, so it may be a read error. The V and J genes are TRBV3-1 and TRBJ1-4; D remains unclear. Trimming pared 1 base from V and 10 bases from J, leaving 13 bases between. The V gene's germline CDR1 is LGHDT and CDR2 YNNKEL (reference sequence). The CDR3 is 14 amino acids. The CDR3 loop reads CASSQGTGGLKLFF. CDR3 nucleotide sequence: TGTGCCAGCAGCCAAGGGACTGGAGGTCTAAAACTGTTTTTT.

V and J are TRBV7-8 and TRBJ1-6, with 7 bases that match TRBD1. The CDR3 runs 16 residues. CDR1 is SGHVS and CDR2 is FQNEAQ in the germline V gene. V shed 0 bases, J shed 5 bases, and the junction held 4 bases outside the gene matches. The DNA for the CDR3 is TGTGCCAGCAGCTTAGCGGCAGGGGGGGATAATTCACCCCTCCACTTT. Its protein is CASSLAAGGDNSPLHF.

The table lists this clonotype with many counts. This chain connects TRBV3-1 to TRBJ1-4, with 10 bases matching TRBD1. V lost 1 base, J lost 6 bases, and 2 bases stayed unmatched. The CDR3 covers 15 residues. The germline V gene encodes CDR1 LGHDT and CDR2 YNNKEL (reference sequence). CDR3 loop: CASSQVGTGDEKLFF. DNA of the CDR3: TGTGCCAGCAGCCAAGTGGGGACAGGGGATGAAAAACTGTTTTTT.

This clonotype was seen a handful of times. The chain carries TRBV24-1 and TRBJ2-1; maybe TRBD1 (5 bases). Germline V gene lookup returns CDR1 KGHDR and CDR2 SFDVKD. The CDR3 is 15 residues long. Trimming stripped 1 base from V and 8 bases from J, with 14 bases between. CDR3 protein: CATSDFPDRSYEQFF. The DNA of the CDR3 is TGTGCCACCAGTGATTTCCCCGACAGAAGCTATGAGCAGTTCTTC.

A few counts support this clonotype. This chain uses TRBV6-1 with TRBJ2-5; D is ambiguous. Trimming removed 6 bases from V and 5 bases from J, with 13 bases in between. The CDR3 totals 13 residues. Germline assignment: CDR1 MNHNS and CDR2 SASEGT. CDR3 bases: TGTGCCAGCAGCGCCCCTGGGTCCGAGACCCAGTACTTC. It specifies CASSAPGSETQYF.

The genes are TRBV19 and TRBJ2-5, with a possible D match to TRBD1 (6 bases). Germline CDR1 LNHDA, CDR2 SQIVND (reference sequence). V was pared by 10 bases and J by 5 bases, with 23 bases between. The CDR3 is made up of 15 amino acids. CDR3: CATSQGSLRQETQYF. The CDR3 DNA sequence: TGTGCCACCTCACAGGGTTCCCTACGACAGGAGACCCAGTACTTC.

This clonotype was observed a few times. A clone one base away is much larger, so this may be a read error. The chain joins TRBV12-3 or TRBV12-4 to TRBJ2-5; 8 bases fit TRBD2. The CDR3 covers 13 residues. The trim removed 6 bases at V and 5 bases at J, leaving 5 bases unmatched. CDR3: CASRGLGAETQYF. CDR3 in DNA: TGTGCCAGCAGGGGACTAGGCGCGGAGACCCAGTACTTC.

This clonotype was seen a few times. The chain has TRBV2 and TRBJ2-2; D possibly corresponds to TRBD2 (5 bases). Deletions cut 6 bases from V and 0 bases from J, with 11 bases between. The germline gives CDR1 SNHLY, CDR2 FYNNEI. This CDR3 region has 15 residues. CDR3 coding DNA: TGTGCCAGCAGGGCAAGCGGAGCGAACACCGGGGAGCTGTTTTTT. Translated: CASRASGANTGELFF.

This clonotype was picked up a small number of times. This rearrangement joins TRBV20-1 to TRBJ2-1; 8 bases align to TRBD1. J gave up 1 base and V 1 base, and 6 bases lay outside the gene matches. There are 16 residues in the CDR3. Germline V gene lookup returns CDR1 DFQATT and CDR2 SNEGSKA (reference sequence). The CDR3 sequence: CSARGTGFRSYNEQFF. As DNA, the CDR3 is TGCAGTGCTAGAGGGACAGGGTTTCGGTCCTACAATGAGCAGTTCTTC.

In DNA, the CDR3 is TGTGCCAGCAGCTCCACCGGGGCCCTCGACGAGCAGTACTTC. This translates into CASSSTGALDEQYF. The chain joins TRBV7-3 to TRBJ2-7; either TRBD1 or TRBD2 may fit D (5 bases each). This CDR3 has 14 residues. V dropped 4 bases and J dropped 5 bases, with 15 bases sitting between them. Germline V CDR1 and CDR2: SGHTA, FQGTGA.

This clonotype was recorded only once. The chain has TRBV10-3 and TRBJ2-1; 12 bases fit TRBD2. V lost 5 bases, J lost 8 bases, and 7 bases stayed unmatched. The CDR3 extends over 15 amino acids. In germline, CDR1 is ENHRY, CDR2 SYGVKD. The CDR3 here is CAISPGLAGGDEQFF. The CDR3 DNA reads TGTGCCATCAGTCCGGGACTAGCGGGTGGGGATGAGCAGTTCTTC.

This clonotype has a count of ten or more. This rearrangement joins TRBV5-6 to TRBJ2-7; D remains ambiguous. The CDR3 is made up of 13 amino acids. Germline CDR1 is SGHDT and CDR2 is YYEEEE. Trimming removed 2 bases from V and 5 bases from J, with 11 bases in between. The CDR3 loop is CASSFSGFHEQYF. DNA of the CDR3: TGTGCCAGCAGCTTCTCCGGGTTCCACGAGCAGTACTTC.

This chain connects TRBV4-1 to TRBJ2-1; D unresolved. The germline V gene encodes CDR1 MGHRA and CDR2 YSYEKL. This CDR3 has 16 residues. V shed 4 bases and J shed 4 bases, with 17 bases lying between them. The CDR3 sequence: CASSRRHPLEYNEQFF. Written as DNA, the CDR3 is TGCGCCAGCAGCCGCCGGCACCCCCTCGAGTACAATGAGCAGTTCTTC.